This T cell receptor (beta chain) emerged from a study of cytomegalovirus exposure and HLA in healthy donors. As for the study in general: Early release data held roughly 90 million unique TCRs from HLA-typed donors. Points from the study as a whole: The likely origin of a cluster of highly shared sequence variants was a sequencing artifact. The CMV antigen specificity of three CMV-associated chains was confirmed through in vitro analysis.

A note on this clone: Its matching antigen is unknown.

A multiplex PCR was run with 60 Vbeta primers and 13 Jbeta primers. TCRdb's copy holds only in-frame clones and misses some; the assay was immunoSEQ multiplex PCR. The sample data list about 84,000 clones. Germline V gene data show CDR1 as MNHNY and CDR2 as SVGAGI (reference sequence). The CDR3 is 14 amino acids. V was cut by 6 bases and J by 2 bases, with 14 bases left in between. The J gene is TRBJ2-7, the V gene TRBV6-6; D call uncertain. Input material: PBMCs. The origin of this receptor is a man between 45 and 60 years old in good health and CMV-seronegative. The CDR3 region is CASRPVAPTYEQYF. In DNA form, the CDR3 reads TGTGCCAGCAGACCCGTGGCCCCAACCTACGAGCAGTACTTC.